Listed here are 2 T cell receptor beta chains from one sample, sequenced in a study of Ad26.COV2.S vaccination and SARS-CoV-2 variants. Treatment indicated: some 20 received Ad26.COV2.S at low or high dose, single or two shots; about 5 received placebo; per-sample allocation not given. Vaccine and placebo recipients were sampled on day 63 after the first injection. Generated by immunoSEQ multiplex PCR, the TCRdb table keeps only in-frame clones and is missing some. The data contain over 400,000 clones, 89% of them singletons. Sample: peripheral blood, taken in a trial of Ad26.COV2.S vaccine versus placebo. The receptors here all came from a person between 18 and 65 years old who received the Ad26.COV2.S COVID-19 vaccine or a placebo.

This sequence joins TRBV11-1 and TRBJ1-3; tentative D call: TRBD1 (5 bases). The CDR3 extends over 15 amino acids. Between the trimmed V and J ends, which lost 5 bases and 4 bases, there was a span of 15 bases. Germline CDR1 and CDR2: SGHAT and FQDESV (reference sequence). CDR3 in DNA: TGTGCCAGCAGCGATTCCAGGGATTCAGGAAACACCATATATTTT. Its protein is CASSDSRDSGNTIYF. Filled out from reference TRBV11-1 and TRBJ1-3, the complete variable domain reads EAEVAQSPRYKITEKSQAVAFWCDPISGHATLYWYRQILGQGPELLVQFQDESVVDDSQLPKDRFSAERLKGVDSTLKIQPAELGDSAMYLCASSDSRDSGNTIYFGEGSWLTVV.

V is TRBV12-3 or TRBV12-4 and J is TRBJ2-4; 9 bases agree with TRBD1. This CDR3 has 13 residues. The trim removed 5 bases at V and 16 bases at J, leaving 12 bases unmatched. The DNA of the CDR3 is TGTGCCAGCAGTGTTTACCCGGGACAGGGAAGATACTTC. Protein: CASSVYPGQGRYF.